This T cell receptor beta chain was found in a study of Graves' ophthalmopathy and Graves' hyperthyroidism. Overall study: Investigators collected peripheral blood at initial diagnosis, before any treatment was given.

Transcripts of RNA were the source for amplifying TCR beta CDR3 regions. HTBI primers primed a first-round RT-PCR, and a second-round multiplex PCR followed. TCRdb fed the multiplex PCR reads into MiXCR, producing one record per CDR3 protein. The profile shows more than 550,000 distinct CDR3 sequences, 35% to 45% of them singletons. The sample holds many counts of this clonotype. Antigen: not known. Per germline, CDR1 DFQATT and CDR2 SNEGSKA (reference sequence). V lost 5 bases to trimming and J lost 6 bases; unmatched junction nucleotides: 15. The CDR3 is made up of 16 amino acids. Study-level points and caveats: The majority of expanded thyroid clonotypes above 0.001 frequency also occurred in blood.

V gene TRBV20-1 combines with J gene TRBJ1-1; 10 positions match TRBD1. Sequencing was performed on peripheral blood. The TCR comes from an adult man with Graves' ophthalmopathy. CDR3 sequence (DNA): TGCAGTGCTCCTGACCGGGACAGGGGTCTGGTGGCTGAAGCTTTCTTT. Translating it yields CSAPDRDRGLVAEAFF.